Below are 31 T cell receptor beta chains sequenced from a single sample in a study of cytomegalovirus exposure and HLA in healthy donors. The study ran its PCR with 60 Vbeta and 13 Jbeta primers. Profiled with immunoSEQ multiplex PCR; TCRdb holds only in-frame clones, not every one. The data contain under 150,000 clones, 75% to 80% of them singletons. The sequencing input was PBMCs. Every receptor here comes from a woman younger than 45 in good health and CMV-seronegative.

The chain has TRBV2 and TRBJ1-4; 8 bases map to TRBD1. The CDR3 is 14 amino acids. Germline values: CDR1 SNHLY, CDR2 FYNNEI. V lost 2 bases, J lost 8 bases, and 4 bases stayed unmatched. Here the CDR3 DNA reads TGTGCCAGCAGTGAATTGGGACAGGAGGAAAAACTGTTTTTT. This translates into CASSELGQEEKLFF.

The rearrangement joins TRBV27 to TRBJ1-2, with 8 bases that match TRBD1. This CDR3 has 13 residues. V lost 6 bases and J lost 8; bases outside the gene matches: 8. CDR1 and CDR2 (germline): MNHEY, SMNVEV (reference sequence). CDR3 in DNA: TGTGCCAGCAGGAGGACAGGGTTGGACGGCTACACCTTC. The encoded protein is CASRRTGLDGYTF.

CDR3 protein: CASSQESLPTDTQYF. The CDR3 DNA is TGCGCCAGCAGCCAAGAGAGTCTTCCCACAGATACGCAGTATTTT. This chain joins TRBV4-1 and TRBJ2-3; D unresolved. Germline-derived CDR1 and CDR2 are MGHRA and YSYEKL. The V and J ends lost 0 bases and 2 bases respectively, with 9 bases between them. The CDR3 spans 15 residues.

The V gene is TRBV5-1, the J gene TRBJ2-7; D remains ambiguous. V was shortened by 0 bases and J by 7 bases, with 8 bases between the two germline ends. CDR1 and CDR2 from the germline V gene are SGHRS and YFSETQ. This CDR3 contains 12 residues. This CDR3 reads CASSLAADEQYF. The CDR3 DNA follows: TGCGCCAGCAGCTTGGCGGCGGATGAGCAGTACTTC. The complete variable domain, with remaining parts taken from reference TRBV5-1 and TRBJ2-7, reads KAGVTQTPRYLIKTRGQQVTLSCSPISGHRSVSWYQQTPGQGLQFLFEYFSETQRNKGNFPGRFSGRQFSNSRSEMNVSTLELGDSALYLCASSLAADEQYFGPGTRLTVT.

The rearrangement uses TRBV9 and TRBJ2-1; D may be TRBD2 (7 bases). The germline V gene has CDR1 SGDLS and CDR2 YYNGEE. Trimming took 0 bases from V and 11 from J, leaving 18 bases between them. This CDR3 spans 15 amino acids. The CDR3 bases are TGTGCCAGCAGCGTAGGGGAAGGGGGGGCCAAAAAGCAGTTCTTC. Translating it yields CASSVGEGGAKKQFF.

The table lists this clone with a count of one. V and J are TRBV4-1 and TRBJ2-3; weak D call: TRBD2 (7 bases). V lost 0 bases and J lost 2, with 18 bases in between. The CDR3 is 18 amino acids. Per the germline V gene, CDR1 is MGHRA and CDR2 is YSYEKL. CDR3: CASSQDLQRGGYTDTQYF. The CDR3 DNA reads as TGCGCCAGCAGCCAAGATCTTCAACGCGGGGGCTACACAGATACGCAGTATTTT.

The gene calls are TRBV7-8 and TRBJ1-3, with D possibly matching TRBD1 (5 bases). Per germline, CDR1 SGHVS and CDR2 FQNEAQ. V was cut by 4 bases and J by 3 bases, with 19 bases left in between. This CDR3 spans 17 amino acids. CDR3 nucleotides: TGTGCCAGCAGCTCCCCCGGGGGACGTCGGCTTGGAAACACCATATATTTT. Protein: CASSSPGGRRLGNTIYF.

In DNA form, the CDR3 reads TGTGCCAGCAGCAGGACAGGGGTGAACACTGAAGCTTTCTTT. This sequence encodes CASSRTGVNTEAFF. This rearrangement joins TRBV21-1 to TRBJ1-1; the table names TRBD1, a call not compared with the DNA. TRBV21-1 is marked as a pseudogene. CDR3 length: 14 amino acids.

The chain uses TRBV30 and TRBJ1-2, with 10 bases aligning to TRBD1. The CDR3 runs 15 residues. The junction had 6 bases not matched to a gene; V was cut back by 2 bases and J by 3 bases. In germline, CDR1 is GTSNPN, CDR2 SVGIG (reference sequence). The CDR3 loop reads CAWSKGTGAYYGYTF. Here the CDR3 DNA reads TGTGCCTGGAGTAAAGGGACAGGGGCTTACTATGGCTACACCTTC. Using reference TRBV30 and TRBJ1-2 for the parts outside the CDR3, the full variable domain is SQTIHQWPATLVQPVGSPLSLECTVEGTSNPNLYWYRQAAGRGLQLLFYSVGIGQISSEVPQNLSASRPQDRQFILSSKKLLLSDSGFYLCAWSKGTGAYYGYTFGSGTRLTVV.

V usage is TRBV30 and J usage is TRBJ1-4; TRBD1 agrees at 7 bases. V shed 2 bases, J shed 8 bases, and the junction held 11 bases outside the gene matches. This CDR3 contains 15 residues. In germline, CDR1 is GTSNPN, CDR2 SVGIG (reference sequence). The CDR3 DNA reads TGTGCCTGGAGTAGACAGGGTTGGGGAAAGGAAAAACTGTTTTTT. This encodes CAWSRQGWGKEKLFF.

The chain carries TRBV11-2 and TRBJ1-1; D is ambiguous. The CDR3 is 12 amino acids. From germline, CDR1 is SGHAT and CDR2 FQNNGV. Trimming shortened V by 1 base and J by 5 bases, and 5 bases separated the two germline ends. CDR3 in amino acids: CASSLGQTEAFF. CDR3 DNA: TGTGCCAGCAGCTTAGGTCAGACTGAAGCTTTCTTT.

The rearrangement links TRBV10-3 to TRBJ1-3, with 7 bases matching TRBD1. In germline, CDR1 is ENHRY, CDR2 SYGVKD. The CDR3 totals 16 residues. V trimming: 7 bases; J trimming: 0 bases; junction bases outside the gene matches: 9. The CDR3 nucleotides read TGTGCCATCAAGGCCCCGGGACAGCTCTCTGGAAACACCATATATTTT. Translated, it gives CAIKAPGQLSGNTIYF.

This clone is a singleton in its sample. V and J are TRBV5-1 and TRBJ2-1, with 13 bases aligning to TRBD2. This CDR3 spans 16 amino acids. Germline-derived CDR1 and CDR2 are SGHRS and YFSETQ. Trimming cost V 4 bases and J 8 bases; bases outside gene matches: 9. The CDR3 loop is CASSRWGTSGDHEQFF. The CDR3 coding sequence is TGCGCCAGCAGCCGCTGGGGGACTAGCGGGGATCATGAGCAGTTCTTC.

The V and J genes are TRBV6-5 and TRBJ2-1, with TRBD1 as a possible D gene (5 bases). Trimming removed 3 bases from V and 5 bases from J, with 11 bases in between. The CDR3 contains 14 residues. Germline V gene lookup returns CDR1 MNHEY and CDR2 SVGAGI. This CDR3 is CASSYLKGNNEQFF. In DNA, the CDR3 is TGTGCCAGCAGTTATTTAAAGGGGAACAATGAGCAGTTCTTC.

This rearrangement joins TRBV2 to TRBJ1-5, with D possibly TRBD1 on 5 matching bases. There are 12 residues in the CDR3. The germline V and J ends were trimmed by 11 bases and 1 base, with 9 bases remaining between them. Germline CDR1 SNHLY, CDR2 FYNNEI. CDR3 coding DNA: TGTGCCGGGGGGGAGAGCAATCAGCCCCAGCATTTT. It specifies CAGGESNQPQHF.

The rearrangement joins TRBV2 to TRBJ2-3; 10 positions agree with TRBD1. The CDR3 is 15 residues long. With 6 bases clipped from V and 0 bases from J, the junction kept 3 bases outside the gene matches. Germline V gene sequence: CDR1 SNHLY, CDR2 FYNNEI. The CDR3 region has the DNA TGTGCCAGCAGCACGGGACAGGGGAGCACAGATACGCAGTATTTT. It codes for CASSTGQGSTDTQYF.

The genes are TRBV5-6 and TRBJ1-2, with D perhaps matching TRBD1 (5 bases). The CDR3 has 12 amino acids. Germline V lookup: CDR1 SGHDT, CDR2 YYEEEE. Trimming left V 0 bases short and J 12 bases short, with 12 bases between. The CDR3 nucleotides are TGTGCCAGCAGCTTGGAGCCAGGGTACGACACCTTC. Protein product: CASSLEPGYDTF.

V is TRBV27 and J is TRBJ2-7; 11 bases agree with TRBD2. Germline CDR1 reads MNHEY; CDR2 reads SMNVEV (reference sequence). The CDR3 totals 17 residues. J was trimmed by 0 bases and V by 4 bases; bases with no gene match: 8. The CDR3 spells CASSYTRLAGTSYEQYF. In nucleotides, the CDR3 is TGTGCCAGCAGTTATACGAGACTAGCGGGGACCTCCTACGAGCAGTACTTC.

The rearrangement uses TRBV11-2 and TRBJ2-1; the match to TRBD1 covers 9 bases. The germline CDR1 and CDR2 sequences are SGHAT and FQNNGV. V lost 4 bases and J lost 8; bases outside the gene matches: 3. The CDR3 has 13 amino acids. The CDR3 spells CASSYRGLDEQFF. The CDR3 region has the DNA TGTGCCAGCAGCTACAGGGGGCTGGATGAGCAGTTCTTC.

This clone was found a few times. The genes are TRBV2 and TRBJ1-1; perhaps TRBD1 as D (5 bases). Germline assignment: CDR1 SNHLY and CDR2 FYNNEI. V was trimmed by 8 bases and J by 0 bases, leaving 13 bases between them. The length of the CDR3 is 14 residues. The CDR3: CASAQVIMNTEAFF. CDR3 DNA sequence: TGTGCCAGCGCACAGGTGATAATGAACACTGAAGCTTTCTTT. Drawing the rest from reference TRBV2 and TRBJ1-1, the complete variable domain is EPEVTQTPSHQVTQMGQEVILRCVPISNHLYFYWYRQILGQKVEFLVSFYNNEISEKSEIFDDQFSVERPDGSNFTLKIRSTKLEDSAMYFCASAQVIMNTEAFFGQGTRLTVV.

J is TRBJ2-5 and V is TRBV5-1; possible D gene TRBD2, 5 bases. The CDR3 is 14 residues long. Germline loops: CDR1 SGHRS, CDR2 YFSETQ. V shed 1 base and J shed 5 bases, with 12 bases lying between them. The CDR3 DNA follows: TGCGCCAGCAGCTTGAAAGGAGGTTGGGAGACCCAGTACTTC. This codes for CASSLKGGWETQYF.

The chain joins TRBV9 to TRBJ2-2; D might be TRBD2 (5 bases). The CDR3 extends over 14 amino acids. V was cut by 3 bases and J by 0 bases, with 6 bases left in between. Germline CDR1 and CDR2: SGDLS and YYNGEE. The DNA of the CDR3 is TGTGCCAGCAGCGCCGGGACGAACACCGGGGAGCTGTTTTTT. Residues: CASSAGTNTGELFF.

The V gene is TRBV5-1, the J gene TRBJ1-1, with 8 nucleotides matching TRBD1. J gave up 5 bases and V 1 base, and 1 base lay outside the gene matches. The CDR3 loop spans 13 amino acids. CDR1 and CDR2 from the germline V gene are SGHRS and YFSETQ. Written as DNA, the CDR3 is TGCGCCAGCAGCTTGCAGGGGGCAACTGAAGCTTTCTTT. Translation: CASSLQGATEAFF.

This clone appeared a single time. The V and J genes are TRBV6-5 and TRBJ1-3; D unresolved. V was pared by 5 bases and J by 2 bases, with 7 bases between. Germline CDR1 and CDR2: MNHEY and SVGAGI. This CDR3 contains 13 residues. The CDR3 region has the DNA TGTGCCAGCAGTATATCCCCTGGAAACACCATATATTTT. Amino acids: CASSISPGNTIYF.

The rearrangement links TRBV20-1 to TRBJ1-2, with TRBD1 as a possible D gene (6 bases). The germline V gene encodes CDR1 DFQATT and CDR2 SNEGSKA (reference sequence). V was pared by 7 bases and J by 5 bases, with 11 bases between. The CDR3 contains 11 residues. This CDR3 is CSEQGAYGYTF. The CDR3 bases are TGCAGTGAACAGGGCGCTTATGGCTACACCTTC.

Regarding this clone: Distinct nucleotide sequences in the sample also encode this CDR3. This chain links TRBV6-1 with TRBJ1-5, with D unclear. Germline V gene data show CDR1 as MNHNS and CDR2 as SASEGT. This CDR3 comprises 15 residues. Trimming removed 0 bases at V and 5 bases at J, with 11 bases between. As DNA, the CDR3 is TGTGCCAGCAGTGAAGCGGGTGGGAGTTATCAGCCCCAGCATTTT. Amino acid sequence: CASSEAGGSYQPQHF.

V is TRBV27 and J is TRBJ1-1; D is uncertain. Looked up from germline, CDR1 is MNHEY and CDR2 is SMNVEV (reference sequence). The germline V and J ends were trimmed by 4 bases and 5 bases, with 14 bases remaining between them. CDR3 length equals 14 residues. The CDR3 region has the DNA TGTGCCAGCAGTTCCCCACTGAAGAATACTGAAGCTTTCTTT. Protein: CASSSPLKNTEAFF.

The J gene is TRBJ2-7, the V gene TRBV7-9, with D possibly TRBD2 on 6 matching bases. Per germline, CDR1 SEHNR and CDR2 FQNEAQ (reference sequence). This CDR3 is 15 amino acids long. V lost 4 bases and J 4 bases, leaving 17 bases between the germline ends. The CDR3 reads CASSSRRELPYEQYF. In nucleotides, the CDR3 is TGTGCCAGCAGCTCCCGACGGGAGCTCCCGTACGAGCAGTACTTC.

J is TRBJ1-3 and V is TRBV10-1; D gene ambiguous. CDR3 length: 12 residues. The germline V gene has CDR1 WNHNN and CDR2 SYGVQD (reference sequence). Trimming removed 0 bases at V and 9 bases at J, with 6 bases between. The CDR3 DNA follows: TGCGCCAGCAGTGAGTCCGGTAGCACCATATATTTT. Its translation: CASSESGSTIYF.

The rearrangement joins TRBV4-1 to TRBJ2-7; possibly TRBD2 for D (5 bases). Germline-derived CDR1 and CDR2 are MGHRA and YSYEKL. The CDR3 spans 11 residues. V shed 3 bases and J shed 5 bases, with 5 bases lying between them. CDR3 amino acids: CASSQGDEQYF. The CDR3 region has the DNA TGCGCCAGCAGCCAGGGAGACGAGCAGTACTTC.

The rearrangement uses TRBV6-1 and TRBJ1-2, with D unresolved. Trimming shortened V by 2 bases and J by 8 bases, and 9 bases separated the two germline ends. The CDR3 loop spans 12 amino acids. Germline V lookup: CDR1 MNHNS, CDR2 SASEGT. The CDR3 reads CASSEQLRGYTF. Here the CDR3 DNA reads TGTGCCAGCAGTGAACAGCTGAGGGGCTACACCTTC.